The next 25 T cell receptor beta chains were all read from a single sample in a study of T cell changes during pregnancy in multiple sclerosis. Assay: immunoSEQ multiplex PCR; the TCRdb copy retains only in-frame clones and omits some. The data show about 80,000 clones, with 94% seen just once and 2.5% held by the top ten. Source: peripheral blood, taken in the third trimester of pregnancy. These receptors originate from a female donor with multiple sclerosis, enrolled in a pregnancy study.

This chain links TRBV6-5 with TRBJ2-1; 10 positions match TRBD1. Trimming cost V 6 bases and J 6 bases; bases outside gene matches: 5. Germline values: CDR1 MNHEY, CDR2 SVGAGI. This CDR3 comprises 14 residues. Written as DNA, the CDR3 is TGTGCCAGCAGCGGGACAGGGGTGCTCAATGAGCAGTTCTTC. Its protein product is CASSGTGVLNEQFF.

CDR3 region: CASSPGATGADTQYF. The CDR3 DNA sequence: TGTGCCAGCTCACCCGGGGCCACAGGGGCAGATACGCAGTATTTT. The V call is TRBV18, the J call TRBJ2-3; 7 nucleotides line up with TRBD1. The ends lost 3 bases at V and 4 bases at J; junction bases unmatched: 7. This CDR3 contains 15 residues. CDR1 and CDR2 from the germline V gene are KGHSH and LQKENI.

In DNA, the CDR3 is TGTGCCAGCTCCGCCCCGGGACAGGGGGCCTACGAGCAGTACTTC. This encodes CASSAPGQGAYEQYF. This sequence joins TRBV18 and TRBJ2-7, with 11 positions matching TRBD1. J gave up 2 bases and V 6 bases, and 6 bases lay outside the gene matches. Germline V gene lookup returns CDR1 KGHSH and CDR2 LQKENI. This CDR3 is 15 amino acids long.

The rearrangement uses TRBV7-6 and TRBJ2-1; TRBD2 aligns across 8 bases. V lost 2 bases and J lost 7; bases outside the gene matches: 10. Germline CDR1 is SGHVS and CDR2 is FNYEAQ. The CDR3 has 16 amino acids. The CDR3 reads CASSLTLAGGSNEQFF. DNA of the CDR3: TGTGCCAGCAGCTTAACTCTCGCGGGGGGAAGTAATGAGCAGTTCTTC.

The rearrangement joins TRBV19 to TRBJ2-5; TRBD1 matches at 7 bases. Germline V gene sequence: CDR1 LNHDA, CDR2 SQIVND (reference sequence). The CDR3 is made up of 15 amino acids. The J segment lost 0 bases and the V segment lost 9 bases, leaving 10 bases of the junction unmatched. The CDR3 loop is CASQGRGQHQETQYF. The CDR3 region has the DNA TGTGCCAGCCAAGGCCGGGGACAGCACCAAGAGACCCAGTACTTC.

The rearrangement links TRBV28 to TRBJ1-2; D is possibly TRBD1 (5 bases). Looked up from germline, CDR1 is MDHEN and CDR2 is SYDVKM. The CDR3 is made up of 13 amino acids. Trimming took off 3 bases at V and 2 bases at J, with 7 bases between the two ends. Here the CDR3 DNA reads TGTGCCAGCAGTTTTGGGGCCAACTATGGCTACACCTTC. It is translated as CASSFGANYGYTF.

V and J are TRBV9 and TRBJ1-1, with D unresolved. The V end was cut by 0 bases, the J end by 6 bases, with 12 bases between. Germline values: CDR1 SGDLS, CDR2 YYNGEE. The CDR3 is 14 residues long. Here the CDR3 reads CASSVEATSAEAFF. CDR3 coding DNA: TGTGCCAGCAGCGTAGAGGCGACTTCCGCTGAAGCTTTCTTT.

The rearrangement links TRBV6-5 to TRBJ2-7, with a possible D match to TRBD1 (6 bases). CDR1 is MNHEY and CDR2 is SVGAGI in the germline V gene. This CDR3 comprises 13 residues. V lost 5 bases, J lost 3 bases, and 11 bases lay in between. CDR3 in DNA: TGTGCCAGCAGTAGGGGGTTCATCTACGAGCAGTACTTC. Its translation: CASSRGFIYEQYF.

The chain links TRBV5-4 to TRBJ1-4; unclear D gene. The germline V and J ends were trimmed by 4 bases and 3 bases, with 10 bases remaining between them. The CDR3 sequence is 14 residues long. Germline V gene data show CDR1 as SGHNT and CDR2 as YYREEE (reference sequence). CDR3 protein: CASSPGLPNEKLFF. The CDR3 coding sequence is TGTGCCAGCAGCCCGGGTCTACCTAATGAAAAACTGTTTTTT.

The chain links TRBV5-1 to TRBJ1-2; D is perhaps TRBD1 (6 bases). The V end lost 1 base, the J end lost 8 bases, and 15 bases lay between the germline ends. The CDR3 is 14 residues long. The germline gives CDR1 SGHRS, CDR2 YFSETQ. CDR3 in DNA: TGCGCCAGCAGCTTGTTGGACAGACCGGGAGGCTACACCTTC. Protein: CASSLLDRPGGYTF.

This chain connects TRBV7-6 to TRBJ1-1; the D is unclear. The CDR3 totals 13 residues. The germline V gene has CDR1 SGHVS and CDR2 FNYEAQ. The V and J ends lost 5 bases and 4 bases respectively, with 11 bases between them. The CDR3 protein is CASSREPSTEAFF. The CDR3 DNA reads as TGTGCCAGCAGCCGAGAGCCTTCCACTGAAGCTTTCTTT.

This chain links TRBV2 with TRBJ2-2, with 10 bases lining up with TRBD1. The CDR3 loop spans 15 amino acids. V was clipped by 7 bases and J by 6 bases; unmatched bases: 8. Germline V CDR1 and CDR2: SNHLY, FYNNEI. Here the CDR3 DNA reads TGTGCCAGCATCCGGGACAGGGGCGCCCCCGGGGAGCTGTTTTTT. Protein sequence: CASIRDRGAPGELFF.

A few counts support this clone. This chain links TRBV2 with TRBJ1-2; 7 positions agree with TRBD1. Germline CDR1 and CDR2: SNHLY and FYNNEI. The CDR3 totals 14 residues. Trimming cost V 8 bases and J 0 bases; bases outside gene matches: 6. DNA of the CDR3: TGTGCCAGCCGGGGACAGCCTCCTAACTATGGCTACACCTTC. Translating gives CASRGQPPNYGYTF.

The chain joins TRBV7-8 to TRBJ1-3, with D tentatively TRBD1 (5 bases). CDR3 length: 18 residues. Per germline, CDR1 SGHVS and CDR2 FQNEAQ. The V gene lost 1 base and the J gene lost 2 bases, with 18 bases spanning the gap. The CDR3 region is CASSLGSGPLRAGNTIYF. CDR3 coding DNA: TGTGCCAGCAGCTTAGGGTCAGGGCCCCTTAGGGCTGGAAACACCATATATTTT.

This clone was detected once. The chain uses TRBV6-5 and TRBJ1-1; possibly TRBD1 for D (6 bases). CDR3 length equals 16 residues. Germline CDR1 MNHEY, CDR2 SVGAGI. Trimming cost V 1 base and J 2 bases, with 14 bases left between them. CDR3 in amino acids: CASSYFATQGNTEAFF. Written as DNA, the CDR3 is TGTGCCAGCAGTTACTTCGCGACACAGGGAAACACTGAAGCTTTCTTT.

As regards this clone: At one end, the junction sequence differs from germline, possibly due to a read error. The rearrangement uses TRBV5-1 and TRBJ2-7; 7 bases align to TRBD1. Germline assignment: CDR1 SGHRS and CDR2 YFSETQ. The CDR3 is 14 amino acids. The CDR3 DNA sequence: TGCGCCAGCAGCACCGACCAGGACAGGACGCAGGCTCACTTC. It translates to CASSTDQDRTQAHF.

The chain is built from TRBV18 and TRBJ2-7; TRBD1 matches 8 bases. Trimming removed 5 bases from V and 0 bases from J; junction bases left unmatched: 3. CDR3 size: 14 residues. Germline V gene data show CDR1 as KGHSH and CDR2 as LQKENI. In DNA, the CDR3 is TGTGCCAGCTCAACCAGGGGGCACTCCTACGAGCAGTACTTC. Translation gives CASSTRGHSYEQYF. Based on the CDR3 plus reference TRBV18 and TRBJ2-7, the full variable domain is NAGVMQNPRHLVRRRGQEARLRCSPMKGHSHVYWYRQLPEEGLKFMVYLQKENIIDESGMPKERFSAEFPKEGPSILRIQQVVRGDSAAYFCASSTRGHSYEQYFGPGTRLTVT.

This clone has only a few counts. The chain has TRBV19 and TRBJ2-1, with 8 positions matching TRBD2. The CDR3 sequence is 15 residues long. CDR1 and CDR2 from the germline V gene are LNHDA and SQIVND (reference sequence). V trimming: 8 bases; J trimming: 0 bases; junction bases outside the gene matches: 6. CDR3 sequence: CASQPGLGSYNEQFF. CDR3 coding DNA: TGTGCCAGTCAGCCGGGACTAGGCTCCTACAATGAGCAGTTCTTC.

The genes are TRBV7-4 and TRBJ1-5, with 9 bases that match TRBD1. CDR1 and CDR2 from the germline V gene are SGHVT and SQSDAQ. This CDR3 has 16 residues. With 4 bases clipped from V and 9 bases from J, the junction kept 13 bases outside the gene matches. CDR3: CASSSSQGALRSPQHF. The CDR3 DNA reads TGTGCCAGCAGCTCGTCACAGGGGGCGCTTCGATCGCCCCAGCATTTT.

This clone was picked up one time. The CDR3 reads CASSTGTSGGRTDTQYF. The CDR3 region has the DNA TGCGCCAGCAGTACGGGGACTAGCGGGGGACGCACAGATACGCAGTATTTT. The genes are TRBV5-1 and TRBJ2-3; TRBD2 aligns across 14 bases. This CDR3 is 17 amino acids long. The germline CDR1 and CDR2 sequences are SGHRS and YFSETQ. The junction had 6 bases not matched to a gene; V was cut back by 5 bases and J by 1 base.

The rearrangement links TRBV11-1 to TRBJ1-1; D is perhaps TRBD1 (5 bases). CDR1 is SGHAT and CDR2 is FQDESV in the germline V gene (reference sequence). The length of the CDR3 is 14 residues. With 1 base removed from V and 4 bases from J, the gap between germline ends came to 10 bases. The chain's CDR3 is CASSLGGRVTEAFF. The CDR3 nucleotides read TGTGCCAGCAGCTTAGGTGGCAGGGTCACTGAAGCTTTCTTT.

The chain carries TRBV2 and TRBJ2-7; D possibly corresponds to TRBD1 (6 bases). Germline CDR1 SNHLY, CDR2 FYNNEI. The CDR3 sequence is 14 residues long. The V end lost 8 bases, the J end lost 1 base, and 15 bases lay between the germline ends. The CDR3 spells CASQNRARSYEQYF. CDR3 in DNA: TGTGCCAGCCAGAACAGGGCGCGATCCTACGAGCAGTACTTC.

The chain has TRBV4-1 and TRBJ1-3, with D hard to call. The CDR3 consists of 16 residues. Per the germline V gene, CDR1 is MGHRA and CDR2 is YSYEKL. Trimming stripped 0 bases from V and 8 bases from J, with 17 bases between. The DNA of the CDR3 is TGCGCCAGCAGCCAAGAATCTCTGGAGGAGGAACACACCATATATTTT. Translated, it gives CASSQESLEEEHTIYF.

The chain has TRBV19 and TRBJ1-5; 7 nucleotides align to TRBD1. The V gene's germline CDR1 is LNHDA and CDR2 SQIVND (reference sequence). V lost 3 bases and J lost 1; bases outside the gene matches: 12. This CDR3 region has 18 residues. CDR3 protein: CASSILQGVRASNQPQHF. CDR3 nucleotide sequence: TGTGCCAGTAGTATTCTGCAGGGGGTCCGGGCCAGCAATCAGCCCCAGCATTTT.

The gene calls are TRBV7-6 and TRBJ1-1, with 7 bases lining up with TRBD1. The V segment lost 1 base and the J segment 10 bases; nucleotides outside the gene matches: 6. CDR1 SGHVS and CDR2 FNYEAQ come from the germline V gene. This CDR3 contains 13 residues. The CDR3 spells CASSLGTGAGAFF. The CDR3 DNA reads TGTGCCAGCAGCTTAGGGACAGGTGCGGGAGCTTTCTTT.